This TCR beta chain stems from a study of post-analysis software for immune sequencing data. The TCR beta cDNA libraries carried unique molecular identifiers. Hundreds of thousands of cDNA molecules came from around 1 to 9.1 million T cells. TCRdb re-analysed the PCR reads in MiXCR, keeping a single row per CDR3 protein. The sample records roughly 400,000 distinct CDR3 sequences, roughly 38% being singletons. This clonotype was counted between two and nine times. No antigen is known for it. Findings of the study overall: Batch-mates among the samples co-clustered strongly by F measure. Significantly lower normalized Chao1 diversity was seen in multiple sclerosis patients than in controls.

Sequences were obtained from blood. The sequence was collected from a girl aged 2-10 years with multiple sclerosis.

The CDR3: CASTVEPSTDTQYF. The CDR3 bases are TGCGCCAGCACGGTTGAACCTAGCACAGATACGCAGTATTTT. V usage is TRBV10-1 and J usage is TRBJ2-3; D gene unclear. V shed 7 bases and J shed 0 bases, with 11 bases lying between them. Germline values: CDR1 WNHNN, CDR2 SYGVQD (reference sequence). CDR3 length equals 14 residues.